A selection of T cell receptor beta chains follows, all from one sample in a study of T cells in Graves' hyperthyroidism and ophthalmopathy. Each CDR3 protein is one row after TCRdb ran MiXCR on the multiplex PCR reads. This repertoire shows hundreds of thousands of distinct CDR3 sequences, more than 15% found once; its top ten account for around 3.5%. The sequenced sample was blood. The receptors were sampled from a woman in her forties with Graves' ophthalmopathy. Both conserved end residues are part of each CDR3. Fields, in order: J gene, V gene, D gene, clone size, CDR3 DNA, CDR3 protein. The D gene is left open where the match is weak. Where a row states a size, it is once, few, many or the class of an expanded clone; other rows omit it.

j_gene: TRBJ2-7
v_gene: TRBV7-3
d_gene: .
abundance: .
CDR3nt: TGTGCCAGCAGCTTAATGTTCAGGGACACAAGTTTCGAGACCTACGAGCAGTACTTC
CDR3aa: CASSLMFRDTSFETYEQYF

j_gene: TRBJ2-7
v_gene: TRBV29-1
d_gene: TRBD1
abundance: .
CDR3nt: TGCAGCGTTATCACAGGGGACCTGTACGAGCAGTACTTC
CDR3aa: CSVITGDLYEQYF

j_gene: TRBJ2-1
v_gene: TRBV30
d_gene: TRBD2
abundance: .
CDR3nt: TGTGCCTGGAGTCCAGCGGGGTATGAGCAGTTCTTC
CDR3aa: CAWSPAGYEQFF

j_gene: TRBJ2-1
v_gene: TRBV19
d_gene: .
abundance: few
CDR3nt: TGTGCCAGTAGTATGACTAGCTACAATGAGCAGTTCTTC
CDR3aa: CASSMTSYNEQFF

j_gene: TRBJ2-1
v_gene: TRBV11-2
d_gene: .
abundance: .
CDR3nt: TGTGCCAGCAGCCCTCCACCCCCAGGGGAGGACAATGAGCAGTTCTTC
CDR3aa: CASSPPPPGEDNEQFF

j_gene: TRBJ2-1
v_gene: TRBV6-1
d_gene: TRBD1
abundance: many
CDR3nt: TGTGCCAGCAGCAGGACAGGGACCTACAATGAGCAGTTCTTC
CDR3aa: CASSRTGTYNEQFF

j_gene: TRBJ1-5
v_gene: TRBV6-2/TRBV6-3
d_gene: TRBD1
abundance: .
CDR3nt: TGTGCCAGCAGTGCCCTCGACAGGGGGCTTAGTCAGCCCCAGCATTTT
CDR3aa: CASSALDRGLSQPQHF

j_gene: TRBJ2-4
v_gene: TRBV5-6
d_gene: .
abundance: few
CDR3nt: TGTGCCAGCAGCTTTCTCAGAGAAGAAGGCATTCAGTACTTC
CDR3aa: CASSFLREEGIQYF

j_gene: TRBJ2-2
v_gene: TRBV6-1
d_gene: .
abundance: .
CDR3nt: TGTGCCACCTTAAGGAGGACCGGGGAGCTGTTTTTT
CDR3aa: CATLRRTGELFF

j_gene: TRBJ2-5
v_gene: TRBV6-1
d_gene: TRBD1
abundance: .
CDR3nt: TGTGCCAGCATCCAAGGGACCACCGGGACAGGACGGACCGAGACCCAGTACTTC
CDR3aa: CASIQGTTGTGRTETQYF

j_gene: TRBJ2-1
v_gene: TRBV5-1
d_gene: .
abundance: .
CDR3nt: TGCGCCAGCAGCTTGAGGACTGGGTTTGGTGAGCAGTTCTTC
CDR3aa: CASSLRTGFGEQFF

j_gene: TRBJ2-1
v_gene: TRBV2
d_gene: .
abundance: many
CDR3nt: TGTGCCAGCAGTGAGAGGATGCACTACAATGAGCAGTTCTTC
CDR3aa: CASSERMHYNEQFF

j_gene: TRBJ1-3
v_gene: TRBV2
d_gene: .
abundance: .
CDR3nt: TGTGCCAGCAGTTCCGGGACAGGAAACACCATATATTTT
CDR3aa: CASSSGTGNTIYF

j_gene: TRBJ1-5
v_gene: TRBV7-9
d_gene: TRBD1
abundance: .
CDR3nt: TGTGCCAGCAGCCCCGGACAGGGGGCGAGCAATCAGCCCCAGCATTTT
CDR3aa: CASSPGQGASNQPQHF

j_gene: TRBJ2-7
v_gene: TRBV29-1
d_gene: TRBD2
abundance: few
CDR3nt: TGCAGCGTTGTGCCGGGACTATCGAACTACGAGCAGTACTTC
CDR3aa: CSVVPGLSNYEQYF

j_gene: TRBJ2-5
v_gene: TRBV27
d_gene: .
abundance: medium-sized
CDR3nt: TGTGCCAGCAGTTCTGGGGTTCCGGCGACCCAGTACTTC
CDR3aa: CASSSGVPATQYF

j_gene: TRBJ2-5
v_gene: TRBV5-1
d_gene: TRBD2
abundance: .
CDR3nt: TGCGCCAGCAGCTTGGTACCGGGACTAGCGGGGGAAGAGACCCAGTACTTC
CDR3aa: CASSLVPGLAGEETQYF

j_gene: TRBJ2-1
v_gene: TRBV7-8
d_gene: .
abundance: many
CDR3nt: TGTGCCAGCAGCTTAACTCGAGCGCTCTACAATGAGCAGTTCTTC
CDR3aa: CASSLTRALYNEQFF